This TCR beta chain was captured by sequencing in a study of T cells in narcolepsy. Clones were sequenced by immunoSEQ multiplex PCR, and TCRdb holds only the in-frame ones, with some missing. The sample carries about 40,000 clones, roughly 88% recorded once. Sequencing was done on a sample of CD45RA- memory CD4+ T cells from PBMCs. The sequence was collected from a human donor with narcolepsy.

The CDR3 DNA reads as TGTGCCAGTAGACAGGGGTCCACTAATGAAAAACTGTTTTTT. This sequence encodes CASRQGSTNEKLFF. This rearrangement joins TRBV19 to TRBJ1-4; 7 positions match TRBD1. Trimming removed 6 bases from V and 2 bases from J; junction bases left unmatched: 3. The CDR3 has 14 amino acids. Germline CDR1 LNHDA, CDR2 SQIVND (reference sequence).